The 18 T cell receptor beta chains below all came from one sample that was sequenced in a study of metastatic and nonmetastatic thyroid tumors. Patients underwent thyroid surgery, and none had received any treatment before it. TCRdb recomputed clones from the PCR reads via MiXCR. The sample yields 5,500 to 8,500 clones, around 33% seen once. The sequenced sample consisted of adjacent normal tissue. Source of these receptors: a female donor with papillary thyroid cancer or a benign thyroid nodule (not recorded which). Some clones in this sample may be carry-over from other donors' samples.

This clone is categorized as medium-sized. The chain is built from TRBV2 and TRBJ1-2, with D perhaps matching TRBD1 (5 bases). Germline V lookup: CDR1 SNHLY, CDR2 FYNNEI. The CDR3 covers 15 residues. V was trimmed by 4 bases and J by 10 bases, leaving 22 bases between them. CDR3 loop: CASSVQGRGQAHYTF. The CDR3, as DNA: TGTGCCAGCAGTGTTCAGGGCCGTGGACAAGCGCACTACACCTTC.

J is TRBJ2-7 and V is TRBV5-1; tentatively, D is TRBD1 or TRBD2 (5 bases each). Trimming cost V 4 bases and J 4 bases, with 27 bases left between them. CDR3 length equals 18 residues. Germline CDR1 and CDR2: SGHRS and YFSETQ. The DNA of the CDR3 is TGCGCCAGCAGCGAAGGGACCGCCGGAGTAGCCGCTCGGTACGAGCAGTACTTC. It is translated as CASSEGTAGVAARYEQYF.

The chain carries TRBV7-8 and TRBJ2-1, with 9 nucleotides matching TRBD2. Trimming cost V 5 bases and J 1 base; bases outside gene matches: 9. Germline CDR1 SGHVS, CDR2 FQNEAQ. CDR3 length equals 17 residues. CDR3 amino acids: CASSPRRLAGSYNEQFF. As DNA, the CDR3 is TGTGCCAGCAGCCCACGGAGGCTAGCGGGATCCTACAATGAGCAGTTCTTC.

The chain combines TRBV10-3 with TRBJ2-7, with D unresolved. The CDR3 has 11 residues. Trimming pared 0 bases from V and 7 bases from J, leaving 4 bases between. Germline CDR1 and CDR2: ENHRY and SYGVKD. The CDR3 loop reads CAISESAEQYF. In DNA form, the CDR3 reads TGTGCCATCAGTGAGTCCGCAGAGCAGTACTTC.

The V call is TRBV6-5, the J call TRBJ1-3; D unresolved. Trimming stripped 5 bases from V and 4 bases from J, with 3 bases between. The V gene's germline CDR1 is MNHEY and CDR2 SVGAGI. The CDR3 consists of 11 residues. The CDR3 reads CASSNGNTIYF. The CDR3, as DNA: TGTGCCAGCAGTAACGGAAACACCATATATTTT.

The rearrangement joins TRBV7-9 to TRBJ2-1, with 11 bases lining up with TRBD2. There are 14 residues in the CDR3. With 1 base clipped from V and 8 bases from J, the junction kept 1 base outside the gene matches. CDR1 is SEHNR, CDR2 FQNEAQ, per germline (reference sequence). CDR3 nucleotides: TGTGCCAGCAGCTTAGGACTAGCGGGATATGAGCAGTTCTTC. Translation: CASSLGLAGYEQFF.

In its sample, this clone is medium-sized. The genes are TRBV28 and TRBJ1-5, with D unclear. V was clipped by 3 bases and J by 7 bases, with 10 bases between them. CDR1 and CDR2 (germline): MDHEN, SYDVKM. The CDR3 spans 13 residues. The CDR3 DNA reads TGTGCCAGCAGTTTTGGTTTAAAGCAGCCCCAGCATTTT. Translation: CASSFGLKQPQHF.

By its share, this clone is medium-sized (0.01 to 0.1%). V is TRBV6-1 and J is TRBJ2-3, with TRBD2 identical over 7 bases. Trimming took 3 bases from V and 6 from J; bases not matched to a gene: 21. The germline CDR1 and CDR2 sequences are MNHNS and SASEGT. The CDR3 totals 19 residues. The CDR3 coding sequence is TGTGCCAGCAGTGAGAGCCACCGGAGACTAGCCCTCGGCCCGGATACGCAGTATTTT. It specifies CASSESHRRLALGPDTQYF.

This clone qualifies as medium-sized. The V gene is TRBV5-6, the J gene TRBJ2-3; TRBD2 matches at 14 bases. The germline CDR1 and CDR2 sequences are SGHDT and YYEEEE. The CDR3 contains 16 residues. V gave up 3 bases and J gave up 4 bases; unmatched junction bases: 4. CDR3 loop: CASSYRLAGGADTQYF. Written as DNA, the CDR3 is TGTGCCAGCAGCTATAGACTAGCGGGGGGGGCAGATACGCAGTATTTT.

The chain couples TRBV5-1 to TRBJ2-5, with TRBD1 identical over 8 bases. The CDR3 length is 14 residues. V lost 4 bases and J lost 2; bases outside the gene matches: 4. Germline CDR1 reads SGHRS; CDR2 reads YFSETQ. Written as DNA, the CDR3 is TGCGCCAGCAGCCTGAGACAGGGGCAAGAGACCCAGTACTTC. Translation gives CASSLRQGQETQYF.

This clone was found a few times. This rearrangement joins TRBV10-3 to TRBJ2-7; TRBD2 agrees at 12 bases. Germline V CDR1 and CDR2: ENHRY, SYGVKD. The CDR3 contains 14 residues. Losses at the gene ends were 7 bases for V and 5 bases for J; bases not matched to a gene: 6. DNA of the CDR3: TGTGCCATCATGTGGACTAGCGGGGAGAACGAGCAGTACTTC. Protein product: CAIMWTSGENEQYF.

The rearrangement joins TRBV5-1 to TRBJ1-1; D remains unclear. CDR3 length equals 14 residues. Germline V gene sequence: CDR1 SGHRS, CDR2 YFSETQ. V shed 0 bases and J shed 0 bases, with 6 bases lying between them. The CDR3 loop reads CASSLDGMNTEAFF. The CDR3 region has the DNA TGCGCCAGCAGCTTGGACGGAATGAACACTGAAGCTTTCTTT.

The V gene is TRBV7-3, the J gene TRBJ2-1, with 7 bases lining up with TRBD2. Germline V gene data show CDR1 as SGHTA and CDR2 as FQGTGA. This CDR3 contains 17 residues. V trimming: 4 bases; J trimming: 4 bases; junction bases outside the gene matches: 13. CDR3 sequence reads: CASSSFNGRGAYNEQFF. The CDR3, as DNA: TGTGCCAGCAGCTCCTTTAATGGGAGGGGCGCATACAATGAGCAGTTCTTC.

This clone was observed many times. The rearrangement uses TRBV6-1 and TRBJ1-2, with unresolved D. CDR1 and CDR2 (germline): MNHNS, SASEGT. The length of the CDR3 is 12 residues. V was cut by 3 bases and J by 1 base, with 3 bases left in between. The CDR3 sequence: CASSESNYGYTF. The DNA for the CDR3 is TGTGCCAGCAGTGAGAGTAACTATGGCTACACCTTC.

The chain is built from TRBV11-2 and TRBJ2-2; 10 nucleotides line up with TRBD1. Germline V gene lookup returns CDR1 SGHAT and CDR2 FQNNGV. The trim removed 5 bases at V and 3 bases at J, leaving 6 bases unmatched. There are 16 residues in the CDR3. The CDR3 sequence: CASSPRQGAYTGELFF. CDR3 in DNA: TGTGCCAGCAGCCCGCGACAGGGGGCCTACACCGGGGAGCTGTTTTTT.

This chain's CDR3 is CASSLAVGGYEQYF. In DNA, the CDR3 is TGTGCCAGCAGCTTAGCGGTCGGTGGGTACGAGCAGTACTTC. The rearrangement joins TRBV7-8 to TRBJ2-7; the D is unclear. This CDR3 is 14 amino acids long. Per the germline V gene, CDR1 is SGHVS and CDR2 is FQNEAQ. Deletions cut 0 bases from V and 4 bases from J, with 10 bases between.

The rearrangement joins TRBV30 to TRBJ2-1; D gene unclear. Germline V gene sequence: CDR1 GTSNPN, CDR2 SVGIG (reference sequence). CDR3 size: 12 residues. Deletions cut 6 bases from V and 7 bases from J, with 13 bases between. The CDR3 nucleotides read TGTGCCTGCTTGGGGATCCAAAATGAGCAGTTCTTC. This sequence encodes CACLGIQNEQFF.

In its sample, this clone was seen many times. The chain recombines TRBV3-1 with TRBJ2-2, with 7 bases identical to TRBD2. Per the germline V gene, CDR1 is LGHDT and CDR2 is YNNKEL (reference sequence). Trimming took 6 bases from V and 6 from J; bases not matched to a gene: 10. This CDR3 region has 15 residues. The CDR3 is CASSPRTGGPGELFF. The CDR3 DNA sequence: TGTGCCAGCAGTCCTCGAACGGGGGGTCCCGGGGAGCTGTTTTTT. Complete variable domain (other parts from reference TRBV3-1 and TRBJ2-2): DTAVSQTPKYLVTQMGNDKSIKCEQNLGHDTMYWYKQDSKKFLKIMFSYNNKELIINETVPNRFSPKSPDKAHLNLHINSLELGDSAVYFCASSPRTGGPGELFFGEGSRLTVL.